Below are 19 T cell receptor beta chains sequenced from a single sample in a study of shared clonotypes between healthy human individuals (dated by TCRdb to 2018 to 2020). The library was generated by the immunoSEQ multiplex PCR assay. Imported from immuneACCESS, the table was reduced by TCRdb to in-frame sequences with V and J called. These copies leave out some clones; in studies compared against another copy, an unresolved V gene accounts for under half, and the cause of the remainder is not known. The sample table holds millions of clones, of which more than 80% were seen once. The ten top clones hold 0.14% of the sample. The sample was naive CD4+ T cells sorted from blood. The label giving this sample's cell subset or site can be read as: CD45RA+ positively selected. The receptors were sampled from a man between 18 and 29 years old in good health.

The J gene is TRBJ2-7, the V gene TRBV7-9; 9 positions match TRBD1. The CDR3 sequence is 15 residues long. Trimming cost V 2 bases and J 5 bases; bases outside gene matches: 7. From germline, CDR1 is SEHNR and CDR2 FQNEAQ (reference sequence). The DNA for the CDR3 is TGTGCCAGCAGCTTATCAGGGACAGGGATCGACGAGCAGTACTTC. It yields the protein CASSLSGTGIDEQYF.

V usage is TRBV7-9 and J usage is TRBJ2-5; 7 bases map to TRBD1. The tail of the sequence fits TRBJ2-7 better, so the J call may be wrong. The CDR3 extends over 15 amino acids. Germline V CDR1 and CDR2: SEHNR, FQNEAQ (reference sequence). Here the CDR3 DNA reads TGTGCCAGCAGCGACCTTAGGGACAGTGCCTACGAGCAGTACTTC. Its translation is CASSDLRDSAYEQYF.

This chain joins TRBV27 and TRBJ2-7; TRBD1 aligns across 7 bases. Germline-derived CDR1 and CDR2 are MNHEY and SMNVEV (reference sequence). The trim removed 5 bases at V and 0 bases at J, leaving 10 bases unmatched. The CDR3 totals 16 residues. The CDR3 region has the DNA TGTGCCAGCAGTCCCTGGGACAGTGACCTCTCCTACGAGCAGTACTTC. This translates into CASSPWDSDLSYEQYF.

The V and J genes are TRBV5-6 and TRBJ2-5; tentatively, D is TRBD1 (5 bases). The J call may be in error: the DNA end matches TRBJ2-7 better. Germline CDR1 reads SGHDT; CDR2 reads YYEEEE. This CDR3 is 14 amino acids long. CDR3 coding DNA: TGTGCCAGCAGCTTTCAAGACAGACCCAACGAGCAGTACTTC. Its protein is CASSFQDRPNEQYF.

J is TRBJ2-3 and V is TRBV6-6; the D is unclear. This CDR3 has 12 residues. The germline CDR1 and CDR2 sequences are MNHNY and SVGAGI (reference sequence). V was shortened by 3 bases and J by 6 bases, with 7 bases between the two germline ends. The CDR3 DNA sequence: TGTGCCAGCAGTTATCAATGGGATACGCAGTATTTT. Residues: CASSYQWDTQYF.

The CDR3 DNA reads as TGTGCCAGCAGCCCCACGGGGGCCCCCCGGTTACAAGAGACCCAGTACTTC. Translation: CASSPTGAPRLQETQYF. The chain employs TRBV7-9 and TRBJ2-5; D could derive from TRBD1 or TRBD2 (6 bases each). Germline values: CDR1 SEHNR, CDR2 FQNEAQ (reference sequence). Trimming shortened V by 5 bases and J by 2 bases, and 21 bases separated the two germline ends. This CDR3 has 17 amino acids.

V and J are TRBV5-1 and TRBJ2-2, with D perhaps TRBD1 (6 bases). CDR1 is SGHRS and CDR2 is YFSETQ in the germline V gene. This CDR3 is 14 amino acids long. V was trimmed by 5 bases and J by 7 bases, leaving 15 bases between them. This CDR3 is CASRLTTGSGELFF. The CDR3 region has the DNA TGCGCCAGCAGACTCACCACAGGGAGCGGGGAGCTGTTTTTT.

This clone has just one count. This chain uses TRBV10-3 with TRBJ2-1; 8 bases fit TRBD1. From germline, CDR1 is ENHRY and CDR2 SYGVKD. The CDR3 extends over 13 amino acids. V gave up 7 bases and J gave up 8 bases; unmatched junction bases: 7. The CDR3 loop reads CAIKQGVIDEQFF. In nucleotides, the CDR3 is TGTGCCATCAAACAGGGGGTAATCGATGAGCAGTTCTTC.

The V gene is TRBV7-9, the J gene TRBJ2-3, with 8 bases identical to TRBD2. Losses at the gene ends were 3 bases for V and 5 bases for J; bases not matched to a gene: 10. The CDR3 has 16 amino acids. CDR1 SEHNR and CDR2 FQNEAQ come from the germline V gene (reference sequence). The CDR3 spells CASSLAAGGGRDTQYF. CDR3 nucleotides: TGTGCCAGCAGCTTGGCGGCGGGAGGAGGGAGAGATACGCAGTATTTT. The variable domain in full, with the rest retrieved from reference TRBV7-9 and TRBJ2-3, is DTGVSQNPRHKITKRGQNVTFRCDPISEHNRLYWYRQTLGQGPEFLTYFQNEAQLEKSRLLSDRFSAERPKGSFSTLEIQRTEQGDSAMYLCASSLAAGGGRDTQYFGPGTRLTVL.

The chain uses TRBV5-6 and TRBJ2-7, with D possibly being TRBD2 (6 bases). The CDR3 contains 15 residues. Germline V CDR1 and CDR2: SGHDT, YYEEEE. The V and J ends lost 2 bases and 3 bases respectively, with 15 bases between them. For the CDR3, the DNA is TGTGCCAGCAGCTTCCGATTAGCGGCCTACTACGAGCAGTACTTC. This codes for CASSFRLAAYYEQYF.

The chain is built from TRBV6-5 and TRBJ2-1; D is tentatively TRBD1 or TRBD2 (6 bases each). V was clipped by 8 bases and J by 7 bases, with 18 bases between them. Germline assignment: CDR1 MNHEY and CDR2 SVGAGI. This CDR3 comprises 14 residues. CDR3 sequence: CASPYWGARNEQFF. As DNA, the CDR3 is TGTGCCAGCCCCTACTGGGGGGCCCGGAATGAGCAGTTCTTC.

The rearrangement joins TRBV7-2 to TRBJ2-7; TRBD1 matches at 8 bases. The CDR3 runs 14 residues. J lost 3 bases, V lost 4 bases, and 5 bases had no gene match. Germline V gene lookup returns CDR1 SGHTA and CDR2 FQGNSA. Here the CDR3 reads CASSSQGAHYEQYF. CDR3 in DNA: TGTGCCAGCAGCTCGCAGGGGGCGCACTACGAGCAGTACTTC.

This rearrangement joins TRBV6-6 to TRBJ2-5; the D gene is possibly TRBD2 (6 bases). CDR1 is MNHNY and CDR2 is SVGAGI in the germline V gene (reference sequence). This CDR3 has 14 residues. Trimming pared 6 bases from V and 0 bases from J, leaving 11 bases between. This CDR3 reads CASRLALYQETQYF. The CDR3, as DNA: TGTGCCAGCAGACTAGCCCTTTACCAAGAGACCCAGTACTTC.

The J gene is TRBJ2-7, the V gene TRBV11-3, with 12 positions matching TRBD1. This CDR3 comprises 15 residues. Germline V gives CDR1 SGHNT, CDR2 YENEEA. With V trimmed by 5 bases and J by 4 bases, 6 bases remained unmatched. CDR3 region: CASSAGTGGKYEQYF. The CDR3 DNA sequence: TGTGCCAGCAGCGCCGGGACAGGGGGCAAATACGAGCAGTACTTC. Looking up the rest from reference TRBV11-3 and TRBJ2-7 gives the full variable domain: EAGVVQSPRYKIIEKKQPVAFWCNPISGHNTLYWYLQNLGQGPELLIRYENEEAVDDSQLPKDRFSAERLKGVDSTLKIQPAELGDSAVYLCASSAGTGGKYEQYFGPGTRLTVT.

The chain carries TRBV29-1 and TRBJ1-1; D gene uncertain. Germline V gene sequence: CDR1 SQVTM, CDR2 ANQGSEA. Trimming took 3 bases from V and 1 from J, leaving 6 bases between them. This CDR3 contains 12 residues. CDR3 DNA: TGCAGCGTTGAGTGGGGGAACACTGAAGCTTTCTTT. This gives the protein CSVEWGNTEAFF.

The V call is TRBV7-9, the J call TRBJ2-1; 14 positions agree with TRBD2. Germline assignment: CDR1 SEHNR and CDR2 FQNEAQ (reference sequence). V shed 3 bases, J shed 10 bases, and the junction held 5 bases outside the gene matches. There are 15 residues in the CDR3. The CDR3 DNA is TGTGCCAGCAGCTTCGGGACTAGCGGGGGAAGAGAGCAGTTCTTC. Residues: CASSFGTSGGREQFF.

This clone came up once. The chain joins TRBV7-9 to TRBJ2-2; no clear D gene. Trimming left V 6 bases short and J 3 bases short, with 8 bases between. Germline assignment: CDR1 SEHNR and CDR2 FQNEAQ (reference sequence). The CDR3 runs 13 residues. The CDR3 sequence is CASSLAHTGELFF. CDR3 nucleotide sequence: TGTGCCAGCAGTTTGGCCCACACCGGGGAGCTGTTTTTT. The full variable domain, with the rest looked up from reference TRBV7-9 and TRBJ2-2, is DTGVSQNPRHKITKRGQNVTFRCDPISEHNRLYWYRQTLGQGPEFLTYFQNEAQLEKSRLLSDRFSAERPKGSFSTLEIQRTEQGDSAMYLCASSLAHTGELFFGEGSRLTVL.

This clone came up once. CDR3 in DNA: TGTGCCAGCAGCTCAATCGGACGCGGGGATGGGGGCTACACCTTC. Its translation: CASSSIGRGDGGYTF. The genes are TRBV11-2 and TRBJ1-2; no definite D call. Germline V gives CDR1 SGHAT, CDR2 FQNNGV. With 4 bases removed from V and 8 bases from J, the gap between germline ends came to 20 bases. This CDR3 region has 15 residues.

The chain employs TRBV5-4 and TRBJ1-4; D gene unclear. Germline values: CDR1 SGHNT, CDR2 YYREEE (reference sequence). Trimming removed 4 bases at V and 0 bases at J, with 10 bases between. CDR3 length equals 15 residues. CDR3 sequence: CASSPDPATNEKLFF. As DNA, the CDR3 is TGTGCCAGCAGCCCCGACCCTGCAACTAATGAAAAACTGTTTTTT.